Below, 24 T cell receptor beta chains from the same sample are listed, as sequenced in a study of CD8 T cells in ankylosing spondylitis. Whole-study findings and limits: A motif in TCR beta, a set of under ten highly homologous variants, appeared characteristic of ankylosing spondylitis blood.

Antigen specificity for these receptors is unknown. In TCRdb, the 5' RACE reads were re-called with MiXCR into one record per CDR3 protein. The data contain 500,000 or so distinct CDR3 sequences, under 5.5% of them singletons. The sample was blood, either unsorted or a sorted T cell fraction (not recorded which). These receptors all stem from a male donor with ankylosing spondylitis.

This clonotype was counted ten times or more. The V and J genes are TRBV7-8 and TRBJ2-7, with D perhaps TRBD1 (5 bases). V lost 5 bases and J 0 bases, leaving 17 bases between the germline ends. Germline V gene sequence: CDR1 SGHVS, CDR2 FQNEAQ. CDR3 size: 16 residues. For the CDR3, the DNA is TGTGCCAGCAGCGCCCCCAGGGTAGCTCGCTCCTACGAGCAGTACTTC. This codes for CASSAPRVARSYEQYF.

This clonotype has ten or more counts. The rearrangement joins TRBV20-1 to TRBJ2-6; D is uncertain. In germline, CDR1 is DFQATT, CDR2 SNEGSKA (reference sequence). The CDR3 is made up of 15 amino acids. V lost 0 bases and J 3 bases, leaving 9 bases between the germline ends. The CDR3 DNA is TGCAGTGCTAGAGATCTTCTAGGTGGGGCCAACGTCCTGACTTTC. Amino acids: CSARDLLGGANVLTF.

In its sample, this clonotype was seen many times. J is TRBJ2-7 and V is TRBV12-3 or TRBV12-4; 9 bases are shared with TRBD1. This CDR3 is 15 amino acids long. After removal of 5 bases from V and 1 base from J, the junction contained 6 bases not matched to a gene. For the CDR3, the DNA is TGTGCCAGCAGTACTTTGGACAGGGGATCCTACGAGCAGTACTTC. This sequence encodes CASSTLDRGSYEQYF.

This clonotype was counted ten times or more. The CDR3 DNA reads as TGTGCCAGCAGCGTGATCACCATATATTTT. This gives the protein CASSVITIYF. The chain is built from TRBV7-9 and TRBJ1-3; D is unclear. Per germline, CDR1 SEHNR and CDR2 FQNEAQ (reference sequence). The V and J ends lost 5 bases and 9 bases respectively, with 5 bases between them. The CDR3 runs to 10 residues.

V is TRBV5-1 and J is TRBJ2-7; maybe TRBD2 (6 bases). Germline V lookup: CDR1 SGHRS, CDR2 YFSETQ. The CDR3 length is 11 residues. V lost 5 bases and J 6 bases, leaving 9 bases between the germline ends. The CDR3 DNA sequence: TGCGCCAGCAGGGAGGGGTTCGAGCAGTACTTC. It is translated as CASREGFEQYF. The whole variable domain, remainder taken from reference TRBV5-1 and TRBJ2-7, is KAGVTQTPRYLIKTRGQQVTLSCSPISGHRSVSWYQQTPGQGLQFLFEYFSETQRNKGNFPGRFSGRQFSNSRSEMNVSTLELGDSALYLCASREGFEQYFGPGTRLTVT.

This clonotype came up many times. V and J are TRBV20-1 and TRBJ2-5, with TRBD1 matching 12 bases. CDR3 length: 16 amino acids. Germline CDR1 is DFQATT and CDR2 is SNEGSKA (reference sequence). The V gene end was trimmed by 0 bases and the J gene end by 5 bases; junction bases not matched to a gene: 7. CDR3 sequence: CSARDPGQGALETQYF. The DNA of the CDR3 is TGCAGTGCTAGAGACCCGGGACAGGGGGCATTGGAGACCCAGTACTTC.

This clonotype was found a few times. The CDR3 bases are TGCAGTGCCCCTGACAGGGGGATCGTCGATGAGCAGTTCTTC. Translation: CSAPDRGIVDEQFF. The chain combines TRBV20-1 with TRBJ2-1; 9 nucleotides align to TRBD1. Trimming removed 6 bases from V and 8 bases from J; junction bases left unmatched: 11. CDR1 and CDR2 (germline): DFQATT, SNEGSKA (reference sequence). The CDR3 totals 14 residues.

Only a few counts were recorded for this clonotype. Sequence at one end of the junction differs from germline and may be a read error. CDR3 protein: CCARPSPGQGFQPQHF. Written as DNA, the CDR3 is TGCTGTGCTAGACCCTCCCCTGGACAGGGATTTCAGCCCCAGCATTTT. V is TRBV20-1 and J is TRBJ1-5; 8 bases map to TRBD1. CDR1 is DFQATT and CDR2 is SNEGSKA in the germline V gene (reference sequence). This CDR3 spans 16 amino acids.

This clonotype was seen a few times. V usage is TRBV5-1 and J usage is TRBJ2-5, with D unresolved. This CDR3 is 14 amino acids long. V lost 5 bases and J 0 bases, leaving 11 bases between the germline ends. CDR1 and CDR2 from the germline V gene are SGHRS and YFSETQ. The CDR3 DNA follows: TGCGCCAGCAGGGAAGACACTCACCAAGAGACCCAGTACTTC. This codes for CASREDTHQETQYF.

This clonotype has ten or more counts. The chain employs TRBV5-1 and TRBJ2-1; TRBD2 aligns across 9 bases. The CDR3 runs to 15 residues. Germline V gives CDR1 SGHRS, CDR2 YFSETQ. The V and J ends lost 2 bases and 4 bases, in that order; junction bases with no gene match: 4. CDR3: CASSFLAGTYNEQFF. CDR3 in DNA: TGCGCCAGCAGCTTTCTAGCGGGGACTTACAATGAGCAGTTCTTC.

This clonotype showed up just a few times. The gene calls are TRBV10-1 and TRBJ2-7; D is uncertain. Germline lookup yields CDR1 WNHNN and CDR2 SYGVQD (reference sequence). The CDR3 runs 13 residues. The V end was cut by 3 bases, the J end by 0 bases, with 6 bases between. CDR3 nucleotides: TGCGCCAGCAGTGACGGCTACTCCTACGAGCAGTACTTC. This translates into CASSDGYSYEQYF.

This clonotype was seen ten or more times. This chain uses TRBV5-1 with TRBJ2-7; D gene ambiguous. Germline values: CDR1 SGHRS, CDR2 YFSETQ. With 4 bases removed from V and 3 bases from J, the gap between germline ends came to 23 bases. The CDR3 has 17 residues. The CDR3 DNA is TGCGCCAGCAGCCTGGGCGGTCTGGGGTCAACCTTCTACGAGCAGTACTTC. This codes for CASSLGGLGSTFYEQYF.

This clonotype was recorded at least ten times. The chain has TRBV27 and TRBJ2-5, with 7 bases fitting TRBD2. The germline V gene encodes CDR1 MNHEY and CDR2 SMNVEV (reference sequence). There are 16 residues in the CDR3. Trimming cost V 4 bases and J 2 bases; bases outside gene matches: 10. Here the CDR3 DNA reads TGTGCCAGCAGTTCCTCTAAGGGGAGGGATCAAGAGACCCAGTACTTC. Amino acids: CASSSSKGRDQETQYF.

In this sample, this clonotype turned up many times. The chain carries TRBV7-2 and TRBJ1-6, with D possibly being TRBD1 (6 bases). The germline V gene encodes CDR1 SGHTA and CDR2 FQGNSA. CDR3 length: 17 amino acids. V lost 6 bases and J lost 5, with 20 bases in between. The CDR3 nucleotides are TGTGCCAGCAGGTCCAGAGAGGGGACATTCAATAATTCACCCCTCCACTTT. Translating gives CASRSREGTFNNSPLHF.

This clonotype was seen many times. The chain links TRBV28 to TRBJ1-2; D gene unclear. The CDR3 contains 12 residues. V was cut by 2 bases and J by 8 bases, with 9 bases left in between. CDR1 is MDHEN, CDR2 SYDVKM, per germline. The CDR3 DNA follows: TGTGCCAGCAGTTTAGGTGGGCCCGGCTACACCTTC. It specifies CASSLGGPGYTF.

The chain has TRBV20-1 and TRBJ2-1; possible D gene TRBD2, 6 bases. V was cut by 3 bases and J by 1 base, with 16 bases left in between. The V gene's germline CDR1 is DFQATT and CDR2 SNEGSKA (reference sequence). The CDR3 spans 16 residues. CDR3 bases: TGCAGTGCTAGGGTCGCGGAGGGGACTTCCTACAATGAGCAGTTCTTC. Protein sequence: CSARVAEGTSYNEQFF.

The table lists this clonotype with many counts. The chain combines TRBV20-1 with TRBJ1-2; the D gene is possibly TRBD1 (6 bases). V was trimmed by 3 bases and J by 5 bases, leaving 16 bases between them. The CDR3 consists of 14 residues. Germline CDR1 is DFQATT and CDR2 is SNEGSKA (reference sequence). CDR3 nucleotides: TGCAGTGCTAGTCTGTTTGCAGGGGTGTATGGCTACACCTTC. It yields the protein CSASLFAGVYGYTF.

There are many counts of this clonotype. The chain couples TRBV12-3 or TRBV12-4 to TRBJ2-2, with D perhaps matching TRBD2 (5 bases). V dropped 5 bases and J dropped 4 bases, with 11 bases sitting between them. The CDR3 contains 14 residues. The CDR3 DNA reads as TGTGCCAGCAGTGACTACTCGATCACCGGGGAGCTGTTTTTT. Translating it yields CASSDYSITGELFF.

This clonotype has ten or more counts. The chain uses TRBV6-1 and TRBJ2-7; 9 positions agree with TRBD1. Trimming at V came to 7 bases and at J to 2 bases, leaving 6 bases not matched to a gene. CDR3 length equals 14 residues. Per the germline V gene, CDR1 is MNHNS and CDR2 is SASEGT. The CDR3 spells CASTRGQGTYEQYF. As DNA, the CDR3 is TGTGCCAGCACAAGGGGACAGGGCACCTACGAGCAGTACTTC.

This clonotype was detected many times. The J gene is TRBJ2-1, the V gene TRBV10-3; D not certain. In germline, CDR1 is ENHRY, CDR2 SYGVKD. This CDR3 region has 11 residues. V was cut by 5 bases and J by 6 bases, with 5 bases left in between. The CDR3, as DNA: TGTGCCATCAGTATTTTCAATGAGCAGTTCTTC. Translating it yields CAISIFNEQFF.

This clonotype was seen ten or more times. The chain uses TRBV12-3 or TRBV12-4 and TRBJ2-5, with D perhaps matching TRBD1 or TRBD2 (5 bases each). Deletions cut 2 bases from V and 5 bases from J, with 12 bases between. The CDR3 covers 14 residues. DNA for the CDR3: TGTGCCAGCAGTTTAATGGCTGGGGGTGAGACCCAGTACTTC. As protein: CASSLMAGGETQYF.

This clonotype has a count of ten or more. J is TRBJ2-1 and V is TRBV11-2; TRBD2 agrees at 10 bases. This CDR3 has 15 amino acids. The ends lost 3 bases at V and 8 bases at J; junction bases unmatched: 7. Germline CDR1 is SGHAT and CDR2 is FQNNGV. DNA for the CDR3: TGTGCCAGCAGCTTGGCTAGCGGGAGTGCGGATGAGCAGTTCTTC. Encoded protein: CASSLASGSADEQFF. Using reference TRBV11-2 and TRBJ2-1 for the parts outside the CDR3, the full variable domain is EAGVAQSPRYKIIEKRQSVAFWCNPISGHATLYWYQQILGQGPKLLIQFQNNGVVDDSQLPKDRFSAERLKGVDSTLKIQPAKLEDSAVYLCASSLASGSADEQFFGPGTRLTVL.

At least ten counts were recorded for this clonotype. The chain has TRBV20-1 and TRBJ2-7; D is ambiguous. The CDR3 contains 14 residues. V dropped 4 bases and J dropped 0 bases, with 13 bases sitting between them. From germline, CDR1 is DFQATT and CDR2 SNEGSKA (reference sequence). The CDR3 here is CSAMNTGFSYEQYF. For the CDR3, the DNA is TGCAGTGCTATGAATACCGGGTTCTCCTACGAGCAGTACTTC.

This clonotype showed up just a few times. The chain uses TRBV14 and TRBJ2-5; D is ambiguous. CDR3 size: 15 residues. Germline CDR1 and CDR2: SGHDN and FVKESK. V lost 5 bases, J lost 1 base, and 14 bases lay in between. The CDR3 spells CASSNYLRGQETQYF. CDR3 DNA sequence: TGTGCCAGCAGCAACTATTTACGTGGCCAAGAGACCCAGTACTTC.